The clone carrying this TCR beta chain was seen once. The antigen is undetermined. These data belong to a study of cytomegalovirus exposure and HLA in healthy donors. PCR primers comprised 60 Vbeta and 13 Jbeta primers. Sequenced by immunoSEQ multiplex PCR; TCRdb stores in-frame clones only, minus some. The repertoire holds 150,000 or so clones, with 84% as singletons. Whole-study findings and limits: Several of the most significant clusters appeared linked to common viral pathogens, based on a later analysis. Highly shared variants forming one cluster were likely a sequencing artifact. The number of N-insertions in an Asian-associated ancestry cluster was reportedly below the approximately 700-donor mean in a later analysis.

Losses at the gene ends were 3 bases for V and 2 bases for J; bases not matched to a gene: 10. Germline V gene lookup returns CDR1 KGHSH and CDR2 LQKENI. The CDR3 sequence is 18 residues long. The V and J genes are TRBV18 and TRBJ2-1, with 10 bases identical to TRBD1. The sequenced sample was PBMCs. The sequence derives from a man aged 25-45 years in good health and CMV-seronegative. The CDR3: CASSPGTGESKTYNEQFF. For the CDR3, the DNA is TGTGCCAGCTCACCGGGGACAGGGGAAAGTAAGACCTACAATGAGCAGTTCTTC.